Presented here are 14 T cell receptor beta chains from one specimen sequenced in a study of shared clonotypes between healthy human individuals. Produced via immunoSEQ multiplex PCR; TCRdb's table is partial and in-frame only. The sample lists about 300,000 clones; around 74% were seen once. The sequencing input was memory CD4+ T cells sorted from blood. The sample's subset: CD45RA-negative fraction. These receptors originate from a man aged 25 to 40 in good health.

This clone came up a few times. This chain joins TRBV27 and TRBJ2-2; D is ambiguous. The CDR3 runs 12 residues. Germline V gene lookup returns CDR1 MNHEY and CDR2 SMNVEV (reference sequence). V lost 0 bases and J 7 bases, leaving 3 bases between the germline ends. CDR3 region: CASSLSFGELFF. CDR3 bases: TGTGCCAGCAGTTTATCGTTCGGGGAGCTGTTTTTT.

With regard to this clone: One end of the junction does not line up with germline, which may come from a read error. The V gene is TRBV7-7, the J gene TRBJ2-1; D is possibly TRBD2 (6 bases). The V gene's germline CDR1 is SSHAT and CDR2 FNYEAQ (reference sequence). The CDR3 contains 15 residues. The CDR3 reads CASSPIGSSYNEQFF. The CDR3 DNA is TGTGCTAGCAGCCCCATCGGGAGCTCCTACAATGAGCAGTTCTTC. Variable domain in full (rest from reference TRBV7-7 and TRBJ2-1): GAGVSQSPRYKVTKRGQDVTLRCDPISSHATLYWYQQALGQGPEFLTYFNYEAQPDKSGLPSDRFSAERPEGSISTLTIQRTEQRDSAMYRCASSPIGSSYNEQFFGPGTRLTVL.

The rearrangement uses TRBV14 and TRBJ2-3; tentative D call: TRBD2 (5 bases). The germline CDR1 and CDR2 sequences are SGHDN and FVKESK. CDR3 length: 15 amino acids. V lost 4 bases and J 6 bases, leaving 17 bases between the germline ends. The CDR3 bases are TGTGCCAGCAGCCCCCTCTCTAGCATATCTGATACGCAGTATTTT. Translated, it gives CASSPLSSISDTQYF.

The genes are TRBV4-3 and TRBJ1-4, with unresolved D. The CDR3 totals 15 residues. Germline values: CDR1 LGHNA, CDR2 YSLEER. V was shortened by 0 bases and J by 7 bases, with 12 bases between the two germline ends. DNA of the CDR3: TGCGCCAGCAGCCAAGATCGGGGTTTCGTTGAAAAACTGTTTTTT. Amino acids: CASSQDRGFVEKLFF.

This clone has just a few counts. The J gene is TRBJ2-1, the V gene TRBV2, with D maybe TRBD1 (5 bases). Trimming removed 6 bases at V and 4 bases at J, with 10 bases between. Germline lookup yields CDR1 SNHLY and CDR2 FYNNEI. This CDR3 contains 13 residues. The CDR3 protein is CASSPPGYNEQFF. The CDR3, as DNA: TGTGCCAGCAGCCCACCAGGGTACAATGAGCAGTTCTTC.

This clone appeared once. This rearrangement joins TRBV5-8 to TRBJ1-1; tentative D call: TRBD1 (5 bases). Trimming left V 4 bases short and J 2 bases short, with 12 bases between. The CDR3 spans 14 residues. Germline assignment: CDR1 SGHTS and CDR2 YDEGEE. CDR3 sequence reads: CASSLGTGNTEAFF. The CDR3, as DNA: TGTGCCAGCAGCCTAGGGACGGGAAACACTGAAGCTTTCTTT.

The gene calls are TRBV5-8 and TRBJ1-1, with 7 positions matching TRBD1. V trimming: 0 bases; J trimming: 11 bases; junction bases outside the gene matches: 10. The CDR3 is 14 residues long. Germline-derived CDR1 and CDR2 are SGHTS and YDEGEE. The CDR3 protein is CASSLDRGVQKAFF. DNA for the CDR3: TGTGCCAGCAGCTTGGACAGGGGAGTGCAAAAGGCTTTCTTT.

The chain has TRBV27 and TRBJ1-3; the D is unclear. The CDR3 has 14 residues. The V and J ends lost 7 bases and 0 bases respectively, with 10 bases between them. The germline gives CDR1 MNHEY, CDR2 SMNVEV (reference sequence). The CDR3 bases are TGTGCCAGCAACGGAACCCACTCTGGAAACACCATATATTTT. This codes for CASNGTHSGNTIYF.

The chain joins TRBV5-1 to TRBJ1-3; D gene unclear. Deletions cut 4 bases from V and 0 bases from J, with 8 bases between. The CDR3 length is 14 residues. Per the germline V gene, CDR1 is SGHRS and CDR2 is YFSETQ. The CDR3 region is CASSDENSGNTIYF. The CDR3 DNA reads TGCGCCAGCAGCGATGAAAACTCTGGAAACACCATATATTTT. The complete variable domain, with remaining parts taken from reference TRBV5-1 and TRBJ1-3, reads KAGVTQTPRYLIKTRGQQVTLSCSPISGHRSVSWYQQTPGQGLQFLFEYFSETQRNKGNFPGRFSGRQFSNSRSEMNVSTLELGDSALYLCASSDENSGNTIYFGEGSWLTVV.

A note on this clone: Additional DNA sequences in this sample encode the identical CDR3. The chain employs TRBV6-4 and TRBJ2-1; D remains ambiguous. This CDR3 is 13 amino acids long. Deletions cut 3 bases from V and 3 bases from J, with 6 bases between. The V gene's germline CDR1 is MRHNA and CDR2 SNTAGT. CDR3 region: CASSERLYNEQFF. The DNA for the CDR3 is TGTGCCAGCAGTGAAAGGCTCTACAATGAGCAGTTCTTC.

The chain links TRBV5-1 to TRBJ2-5; 7 positions match TRBD1. The V gene end was trimmed by 7 bases and the J gene end by 4 bases; junction bases not matched to a gene: 13. The CDR3 has 15 amino acids. Germline V gene data show CDR1 as SGHRS and CDR2 as YFSETQ. The CDR3 DNA is TGCGCCAGCTGGACGACAGGGTTTGAAGGAGAGACCCAGTACTTC. This encodes CASWTTGFEGETQYF.

The V gene is TRBV7-2, the J gene TRBJ2-3; no reliable D call. Looked up from germline, CDR1 is SGHTA and CDR2 is FQGNSA. The V gene lost 4 bases and the J gene lost 5 bases, with 10 bases spanning the gap. This CDR3 is 13 amino acids long. The CDR3 nucleotides are TGTGCCAGCAGCTCTACTCGGGTAGATACGCAGTATTTT. Its translation is CASSSTRVDTQYF.

As regards this clone: It is likely a read error: a sequence one base away is far more abundant. The rearrangement links TRBV7-2 to TRBJ2-7, with TRBD2 identical over 8 bases. This CDR3 spans 13 amino acids. Germline assignment: CDR1 SGHTA and CDR2 FQGNSA. The junction had 1 base not matched to a gene; V was cut back by 4 bases and J by 2 bases. The CDR3 protein is CASSSGLAYEQYF. The CDR3 DNA reads TGTGCCAGCAGCTCGGGACTAGCCTACGAGCAGTACTTC.

The chain is built from TRBV19 and TRBJ2-7; 12 nucleotides line up with TRBD2. With V trimmed by 6 bases and J by 4 bases, 4 bases remained unmatched. The germline V gene has CDR1 LNHDA and CDR2 SQIVND (reference sequence). The CDR3 contains 14 residues. CDR3 residues: CASSLGLAGYEQYF. CDR3 nucleotides: TGTGCCAGTAGCCTTGGACTAGCGGGATACGAGCAGTACTTC.